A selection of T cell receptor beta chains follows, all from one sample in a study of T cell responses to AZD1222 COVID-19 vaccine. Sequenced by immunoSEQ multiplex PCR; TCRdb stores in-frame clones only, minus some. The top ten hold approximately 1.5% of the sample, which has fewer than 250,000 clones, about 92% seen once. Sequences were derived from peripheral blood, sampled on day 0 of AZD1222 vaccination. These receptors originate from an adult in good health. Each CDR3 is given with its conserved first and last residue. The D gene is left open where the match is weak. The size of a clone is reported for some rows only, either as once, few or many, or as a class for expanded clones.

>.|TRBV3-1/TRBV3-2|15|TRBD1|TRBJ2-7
TGTGCCAGCAGCCAAGATGGGAACAGGGGGCGCGAGCAGTACTTC
CASSQDGNRGREQYF
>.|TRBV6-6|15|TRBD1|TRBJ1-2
TGTGCCAGCAGTTACGAGACAGGGTCGGGCTATGGCTACACCTTC
CASSYETGSGYGYTF
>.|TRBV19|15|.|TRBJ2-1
TGTGCCAGTACCCCCAATCGGGTCGCCTACAATGAGCAGTTCTTC
CASTPNRVAYNEQFF
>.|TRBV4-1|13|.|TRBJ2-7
TGCGCCAGCAGCCCAGGGTTAGACATCGAGCAGTACTTC
CASSPGLDIEQYF
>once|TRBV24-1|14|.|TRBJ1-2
TGTGCCACCAGTGGTCCGGGGGCGGGTTATGGCTACACCTTC
CATSGPGAGYGYTF
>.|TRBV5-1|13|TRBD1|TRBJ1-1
TGCGCCAGCAGGCCCGGGACAGAGACTGAAGCTTTCTTT
CASRPGTETEAFF
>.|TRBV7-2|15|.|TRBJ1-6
TGTGCCAGCAGCCTGGGACTGTCCTATAATTCACCCCTCCACTTT
CASSLGLSYNSPLHF
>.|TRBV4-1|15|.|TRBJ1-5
TGCGCCAGCAGCCCTCCAGGGCAGCAGAATCAGCCCCAGCATTTT
CASSPPGQQNQPQHF
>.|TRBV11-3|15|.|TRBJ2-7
TGTGCCAGCAGCTTAGATTCGGGCAGGGGAGGCGAGCAGTACTTC
CASSLDSGRGGEQYF
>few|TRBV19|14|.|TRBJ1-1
TGTGCCAGTAATGACGGCGCGGCTAGCACTGAAGCTTTCTTT
CASNDGAASTEAFF
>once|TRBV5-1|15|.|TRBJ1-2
TGCGCCAGCACCCAATCGGGGGGGCCTAACTATGGCTACACCTTC
CASTQSGGPNYGYTF
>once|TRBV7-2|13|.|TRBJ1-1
TGTGCCAGCAGCTTATCGGTGTCAACTGAAGCTTTCTTT
CASSLSVSTEAFF
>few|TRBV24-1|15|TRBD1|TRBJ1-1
TGTGCCACCAGTGATTTTGAGGTTTGGGACAGGGTTGCTTTCTTT
CATSDFEVWDRVAFF
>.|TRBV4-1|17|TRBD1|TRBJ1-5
TGCGCCAGCAGCCAAGGGAAGGGACAGGGGCTCAATCAGCCCCAGCATTTT
CASSQGKGQGLNQPQHF
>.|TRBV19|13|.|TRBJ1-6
TGTGCCACGTCGGACTTGGAGGGATCACCCCTCCACTTT
CATSDLEGSPLHF
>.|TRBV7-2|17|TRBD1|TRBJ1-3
TGTGCCAGCAGCTCCCCCAGGGGGGGCTCGTCTGGAAACACCATATATTTT
CASSSPRGGSSGNTIYF
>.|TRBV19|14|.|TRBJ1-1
TGTGCCAGTAAGAAGCGAGGAGAGAACACTGAAGCTTTCTTT
CASKKRGENTEAFF
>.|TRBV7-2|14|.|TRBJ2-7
TGTGCCAGCAGCCGGACTGGCGCCTCCTACGAGCAGTACTTC
CASSRTGASYEQYF
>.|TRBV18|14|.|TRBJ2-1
TGTGCCAGCTCACCACCACTTCGCAGGAATGAGCAGTTCTTC
CASSPPLRRNEQFF
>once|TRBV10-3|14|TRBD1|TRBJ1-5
TGTGCCATCAGCGGACAGGGGGGCAATCAGCCCCAGCATTTT
CAISGQGGNQPQHF
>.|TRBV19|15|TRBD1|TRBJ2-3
TGTGCCAGTAGTATAGGGCCTGACAGGGGAGGTACGCAGTATTTT
CASSIGPDRGGTQYF
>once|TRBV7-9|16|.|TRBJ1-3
TGTGCCAGCAGTCCAGGACAGTCATCCTCTGGAAACACCATATATTTT
CASSPGQSSSGNTIYF
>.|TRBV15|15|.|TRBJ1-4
TGTGCCACCAGCAGAGACCGGGTTGAGAATGAAAAACTGTTTTTT
CATSRDRVENEKLFF
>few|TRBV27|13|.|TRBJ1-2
TGTGCCAGCGGCGGACAGCTCAACTATGGCTACACCTTC
CASGGQLNYGYTF
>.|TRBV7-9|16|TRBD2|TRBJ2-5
TGTGCCAGCAGCCCCCAATCCGGGACTATCCAAGAGACCCAGTACTTC
CASSPQSGTIQETQYF
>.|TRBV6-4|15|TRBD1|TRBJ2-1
TGTGCCAGCAGTGTCTGGGGACAGTCCTACAATGAGCAGTTCTTC
CASSVWGQSYNEQFF
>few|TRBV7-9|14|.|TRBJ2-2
TGTGCCAGCAGCCCAGGGGTAGCGACCGGGGAGCTGTTTTTT
CASSPGVATGELFF
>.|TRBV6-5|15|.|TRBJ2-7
TGTGCCAGCAGTTACTCTTACGGGGTGGACTACGAGCAGTACTTC
CASSYSYGVDYEQYF
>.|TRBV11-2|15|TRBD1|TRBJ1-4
TGTGCCAGCAGCTTAGTCGGACTTGTTGGGACAGAACTGTTTTTT
CASSLVGLVGTELFF
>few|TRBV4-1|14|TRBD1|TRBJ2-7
TGCGCCAGCAGCCCAAGGGACAGGGCCTACGAGCAGTACTTC
CASSPRDRAYEQYF
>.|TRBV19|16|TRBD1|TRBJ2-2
TGTGCCAGTAGTTCCCGGGACAGGGGTTACACCGGGGAGCTGTTTTTT
CASSSRDRGYTGELFF
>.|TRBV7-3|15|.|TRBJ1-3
TGTGCCAGCAGCACCCAGGGCCTGGGTGGAGACACCATATATTTT
CASSTQGLGGDTIYF
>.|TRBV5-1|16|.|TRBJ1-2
TGCGCCAGCAGCTTGGACTCCGGACGGGTGGATTATGGCTACACCTTC
CASSLDSGRVDYGYTF
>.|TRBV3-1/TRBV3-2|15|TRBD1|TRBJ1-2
TGTGCCAGCAGCCACGGGGTTACAGGGGCGGATGGCTACACCTTC
CASSHGVTGADGYTF
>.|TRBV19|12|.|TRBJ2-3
TGTGCCAGTAGTCCCAGACAGTCCCCCTTGGATTTT
CASSPRQSPLDF
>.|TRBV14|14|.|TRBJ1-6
TGTGCCAGCAGGCTACAGGGTGAGAATTCACCCCTCCACTTT
CASRLQGENSPLHF
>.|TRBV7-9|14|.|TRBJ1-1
TGTGCCAGCAGCTTAGCTGGGGAAATTACTGAAGCTTTCTTT
CASSLAGEITEAFF
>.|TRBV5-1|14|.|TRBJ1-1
TGCGCCAGCAGCTTGGCTCAGGGGAACACTGAAGCTTTCTTT
CASSLAQGNTEAFF
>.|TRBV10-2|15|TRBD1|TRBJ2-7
TGCGCCAGCAGCGCCGGACAGGGAACGACCTACGAGCAGTACTTC
CASSAGQGTTYEQYF
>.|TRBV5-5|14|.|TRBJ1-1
TGTGCCAGCAGCTTGGTAGGGGTGAACACTGAAGCTTTCTTT
CASSLVGVNTEAFF
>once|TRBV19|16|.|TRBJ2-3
TGTGCCAGTAGTAAAGCCGGGCTGTCGGGGGCAGATACGCAGTATTTT
CASSKAGLSGADTQYF
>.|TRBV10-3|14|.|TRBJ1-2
TGTGCCATCAGTGGGACGGGGGACGGCTATGGCTACACCTTC
CAISGTGDGYGYTF
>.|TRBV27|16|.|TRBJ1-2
TGTGCCAGCAGTTTAAGGGGGGCATCTCCGTCTCGAGGCTACACCTTC
CASSLRGASPSRGYTF
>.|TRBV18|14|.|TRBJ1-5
TGTGCCAGCTCACCAACGGACGGGAATCAGCCCCAGCATTTT
CASSPTDGNQPQHF
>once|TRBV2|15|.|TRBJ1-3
TGTGCCAGCAGGGAACAGGGAGGTTCGGGAAACACCATATATTTT
CASREQGGSGNTIYF
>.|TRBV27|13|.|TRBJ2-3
TGTGCCAGCAGTTTAGGACTCACAGATACGCAGTATTTT
CASSLGLTDTQYF
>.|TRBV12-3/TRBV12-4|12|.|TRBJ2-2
TGTGCCACCAAGACCGACACCGGGGAGCTGTTTTTT
CATKTDTGELFF
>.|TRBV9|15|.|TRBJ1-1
TGTGCCAGCAGCGTAGATCCAGGGCAGACCACTGAAGCTTTCTTT
CASSVDPGQTTEAFF
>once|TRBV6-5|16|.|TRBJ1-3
TGTGCCAGCAGTTACGGCGTCTCGAGAGCTGGAAACACCATATATTTT
CASSYGVSRAGNTIYF
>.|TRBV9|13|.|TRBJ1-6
TGTGCCAGCAACGCCGGCTTGAGATCACCCCTCCACTTT
CASNAGLRSPLHF